This entry lists 28 T cell receptor beta chains sequenced from one sample in a study of breast tumors, draining lymph nodes, adjacent tissues. TCRdb ran MiXCR on the multiplex PCR reads and lists one entry per CDR3 protein. Of 200,000 or so distinct CDR3 sequences in the sample, around 29% were seen once. Samples came from axillary lymph nodes draining the breast cancer. Sequencing was carried out using axillary lymph node tissue. Receptors were obtained from a female donor with breast cancer. Some clones in this sample may be carry-over from other donors' samples.

This clonotype was observed many times. V gene TRBV5-1 combines with J gene TRBJ2-3; 7 nucleotides line up with TRBD1. The V segment lost 6 bases and the J segment 3 bases; nucleotides outside the gene matches: 7. Germline V gene data show CDR1 as SGHRS and CDR2 as YFSETQ. This CDR3 is 14 amino acids long. CDR3 sequence reads: CASMTTGKTDTQYF. CDR3 coding DNA: TGCGCCAGCATGACGACAGGGAAAACAGATACGCAGTATTTT.

This clonotype was recorded many times. In DNA form, the CDR3 reads TGTGCCAGCACCCTAGGCCCAAGGGGGTCTGGAAACACCATATATTTT. Translating it yields CASTLGPRGSGNTIYF. J is TRBJ1-3 and V is TRBV5-6, with D maybe TRBD1 (6 bases). Per the germline V gene, CDR1 is SGHDT and CDR2 is YYEEEE. This CDR3 contains 16 residues. With 6 bases removed from V and 1 base from J, the gap between germline ends came to 17 bases.

This clonotype appeared many times. The DNA for the CDR3 is TGTGCCATCAGTGAATTTGGCACCGGGGAGCTGTTTTTT. It encodes CAISEFGTGELFF. V gene TRBV10-3 combines with J gene TRBJ2-2; D unclear. CDR1 is ENHRY, CDR2 SYGVKD, per germline. The CDR3 consists of 13 residues. The germline V and J ends were trimmed by 3 bases and 4 bases, with 6 bases remaining between them.

This clonotype was counted at least ten times. The chain employs TRBV20-1 and TRBJ2-7; the match to TRBD2 covers 9 bases. The CDR3 spans 16 residues. Trimming at V came to 0 bases and at J to 3 bases, leaving 9 bases not matched to a gene. Looked up from germline, CDR1 is DFQATT and CDR2 is SNEGSKA (reference sequence). The CDR3 DNA reads TGCAGTGCTAGAGATCCCACAGCTAGCGGGGACTACGAGCAGTACTTC. Translated, it gives CSARDPTASGDYEQYF.

This clonotype was observed many times. The CDR3 coding sequence is TGTGCCAGCAGCGGTCACAGGAGTGGCAATCAGCCCCAGCATTTT. Encoded protein: CASSGHRSGNQPQHF. V usage is TRBV28 and J usage is TRBJ1-5, with D possibly being TRBD1 (5 bases). The CDR3 spans 15 residues. CDR1 is MDHEN and CDR2 is SYDVKM in the germline V gene. V was trimmed by 6 bases and J by 2 bases, leaving 14 bases between them.

The sample holds many counts of this clonotype. This chain joins TRBV20-1 and TRBJ2-3; 11 positions match TRBD2. V lost 6 bases to trimming and J lost 2 bases; unmatched junction nucleotides: 7. The V gene's germline CDR1 is DFQATT and CDR2 SNEGSKA (reference sequence). There are 15 residues in the CDR3. Written as DNA, the CDR3 is TGCAGTGCCATCTCACTAGCGGGAGACACAGATACGCAGTATTTT. This sequence encodes CSAISLAGDTDTQYF.

This clonotype was recorded at least ten times. CDR3: CAWSLDLGGNQPQHF. DNA for the CDR3: TGTGCCTGGAGCCTGGACCTGGGGGGCAATCAGCCCCAGCATTTT. V gene TRBV30 combines with J gene TRBJ1-5; maybe TRBD1 (5 bases). This CDR3 contains 15 residues. V dropped 3 bases and J dropped 2 bases, with 14 bases sitting between them. From germline, CDR1 is GTSNPN and CDR2 SVGIG (reference sequence).

In this sample, this clonotype turned up many times. The chain employs TRBV7-3 and TRBJ2-7; 7 nucleotides match TRBD1. J was trimmed by 10 bases and V by 3 bases; bases with no gene match: 9. The CDR3 is 13 residues long. In germline, CDR1 is SGHTA, CDR2 FQGTGA. CDR3 bases: TGTGCCAGCAGCTTTAATCAGGGGGACAATCAGTACTTC. It codes for CASSFNQGDNQYF.

This clonotype showed up many times. The chain uses TRBV6-6 and TRBJ1-6, with 8 bases that match TRBD1. Germline V CDR1 and CDR2: MNHNY, SVGAGI (reference sequence). This CDR3 is built from 14 residues. With 7 bases clipped from V and 6 bases from J, the junction kept 5 bases outside the gene matches. The CDR3: CASTMDRVNSPLHF. The CDR3 DNA follows: TGTGCCAGCACCATGGACAGGGTTAATTCACCCCTCCACTTT.

In its sample, this clonotype was seen many times. This chain's CDR3 is CASRGPGNTIYF. CDR3 nucleotide sequence: TGTGCCAGCAGGGGGCCTGGAAACACCATATATTTT. The V gene is TRBV25-1, the J gene TRBJ1-3, with a possible D match to TRBD1 (5 bases). The V and J ends lost 6 bases and 2 bases respectively, with 5 bases between them. CDR1 is MGHDK, CDR2 SYGVNS, per germline. The CDR3 sequence is 12 residues long.

This clonotype has at least ten counts. This chain joins TRBV7-8 and TRBJ2-7; D is tentatively TRBD1 or TRBD2 (5 bases each). The CDR3 has 16 residues. Germline V gene data show CDR1 as SGHVS and CDR2 as FQNEAQ. Trimming stripped 6 bases from V and 2 bases from J, with 20 bases between. CDR3: CASRKIGDHQAYEQYF. CDR3 coding DNA: TGTGCCAGCAGAAAGATAGGGGACCACCAGGCCTACGAGCAGTACTTC.

The genes are TRBV5-5 and TRBJ2-5, with 12 bases identical to TRBD1. The junction had 14 bases not matched to a gene; V was cut back by 4 bases and J by 4 bases. CDR1 is SGHKS, CDR2 YYEKEE, per germline (reference sequence). This CDR3 region has 18 residues. The DNA for the CDR3 is TGTGCCAGCAGCCCGCAGCGCGGGACAGGGGGCACCAGAGAGACCCAGTACTTC. As protein: CASSPQRGTGGTRETQYF.

As concerns this clonotype: A much larger clone differs by one base, so this may be a read error. The chain uses TRBV5-4 and TRBJ2-5; no firm D call. The CDR3 spans 13 residues. The germline gives CDR1 SGHNT, CDR2 YYREEE (reference sequence). V was cut by 3 bases and J by 5 bases, with 11 bases left in between. CDR3 loop: CASSSETRETQYF. The DNA for the CDR3 is TGTGCCAGCAGCTCGGAGACAAGGGAGACCCAGTACTTC.

With respect to this clonotype: This may be a read error, as it is one base from a much larger clone. Lacking the conserved final phenylalanine or tryptophan, this CDR3 likely reflects a read error. V and J are TRBV7-3 and TRBJ2-3; a weak D match, TRBD2 (6 bases). V gave up 5 bases and J gave up 2 bases, with 14 bases separating them. The CDR3 spans 15 residues. Germline lookup yields CDR1 SGHTA and CDR2 FQGTGA. The CDR3 sequence is CASSPGDSPTDTQYS. CDR3 in DNA: TGTGCCAGCAGCCCGGGGGACTCGCCCACAGATACGCAGTATTCT.

As for this clonotype: One end of the junction fails to match germline, which may point to a read error. The gene calls are TRBV7-9 and TRBJ2-3; the D gene is possibly TRBD2 (6 bases). CDR3 length: 17 residues. Germline CDR1 SEHNR, CDR2 FQNEAQ (reference sequence). For the CDR3, the DNA is TGTGCCAGCAGTCCTAGAGGGGCCGGGAGAAGCACGGATACGCAGTATTTT. Its translation is CASSPRGAGRSTDTQYF.

There are many counts of this clonotype. V and J are TRBV5-1 and TRBJ1-5; D possibly corresponds to TRBD1 (5 bases). Looked up from germline, CDR1 is SGHRS and CDR2 is YFSETQ. With 4 bases removed from V and 6 bases from J, the gap between germline ends came to 17 bases. This CDR3 has 15 residues. The CDR3 spells CASSPRGAVSQPQHF. In DNA form, the CDR3 reads TGCGCCAGCAGCCCCCGTGGGGCAGTGAGTCAGCCCCAGCATTTT.

This chain joins TRBV30 and TRBJ2-2; D remains unclear. Trimming cost V 0 bases and J 7 bases, with 3 bases left between them. The germline gives CDR1 GTSNPN, CDR2 SVGIG (reference sequence). This CDR3 has 11 residues. Here the CDR3 reads CAWSVNGELFF. CDR3 DNA: TGTGCCTGGAGTGTAAACGGGGAGCTGTTTTTT.

This clonotype was picked up many times. The chain uses TRBV5-1 and TRBJ2-7; TRBD1 matches 9 bases. J lost 11 bases, V lost 0 bases, and 12 bases had no gene match. The CDR3 totals 15 residues. Looked up from germline, CDR1 is SGHRS and CDR2 is YFSETQ. The CDR3 region is CASSLDSGRDRAKYF. The CDR3 region has the DNA TGCGCCAGCAGCTTGGATTCGGGGAGGGACAGGGCGAAGTACTTC.

In its sample, this clonotype was seen a few times. The gene calls are TRBV7-6 and TRBJ1-6; 10 bases map to TRBD1. Germline values: CDR1 SGHVS, CDR2 FNYEAQ. Trimming cost V 5 bases and J 10 bases; bases outside gene matches: 8. This CDR3 has 15 residues. For the CDR3, the DNA is TGTGCCAGCAGCCTCGGGACAGGGGATTTATCACCCCTCCACTTT. Amino acids: CASSLGTGDLSPLHF.

This clonotype is a singleton in its sample. The V call is TRBV7-2, the J call TRBJ2-2; TRBD1 matches 9 bases. Trimming at V came to 3 bases and at J to 5 bases, leaving 4 bases not matched to a gene. This CDR3 is 15 amino acids long. Germline lookup yields CDR1 SGHTA and CDR2 FQGNSA. The CDR3 region has the DNA TGTGCCAGCAGCTTCCGGGACAGGGAAACCGGGGAGCTGTTTTTT. Protein sequence: CASSFRDRETGELFF.

This clonotype was detected many times. The chain uses TRBV24-1 and TRBJ2-1; D uncertain. The CDR3 runs 17 residues. V lost 6 bases, J lost 0 bases, and 17 bases lay in between. Per the germline V gene, CDR1 is KGHDR and CDR2 is SFDVKD. The DNA of the CDR3 is TGTGCCACCAGTAGCCTGCAAACATCCAGCTCCTACAATGAGCAGTTCTTC. Protein product: CATSSLQTSSSYNEQFF.

This clonotype was detected only a few times. This chain uses TRBV6-1 with TRBJ1-5, with 7 bases aligning to TRBD1. CDR1 MNHNS and CDR2 SASEGT come from the germline V gene. Trimming cost V 2 bases and J 0 bases; bases outside gene matches: 10. This CDR3 is built from 18 residues. The DNA of the CDR3 is TGTGCCAGCAGTGAAAGGGCAGGGGGGATGGTTAGCAATCAGCCCCAGCATTTT. It encodes CASSERAGGMVSNQPQHF.

This clonotype appeared many times. The rearrangement links TRBV30 to TRBJ2-1; 9 bases map to TRBD2. Germline V CDR1 and CDR2: GTSNPN, SVGIG (reference sequence). This CDR3 contains 14 residues. The junction had 3 bases not matched to a gene; V was cut back by 1 base and J by 5 bases. CDR3 loop: CAWSAGLAHNEQFF. In nucleotides, the CDR3 is TGTGCCTGGAGTGCGGGACTAGCCCACAATGAGCAGTTCTTC.

The chain carries TRBV28 and TRBJ2-1; the match to TRBD2 covers 12 bases. CDR1 and CDR2 (germline): MDHEN, SYDVKM. With 5 bases clipped from V and 3 bases from J, the junction kept 8 bases outside the gene matches. The length of the CDR3 is 17 residues. CDR3 protein: CASSDILAGGGYNEQFF. In nucleotides, the CDR3 is TGTGCCAGCAGTGACATCCTAGCGGGAGGGGGCTACAATGAGCAGTTCTTC.

In this sample, this clonotype turned up many times. V is TRBV20-1 and J is TRBJ1-6; 7 bases match TRBD1. The CDR3 extends over 15 amino acids. Germline CDR1 and CDR2: DFQATT and SNEGSKA (reference sequence). V shed 0 bases and J 8 bases; nucleotides not matched to a gene: 7. The CDR3 coding sequence is TGCAGTGCTAGAGATGGGAAGGGGGCGGATTCACCCCTCCACTTT. Protein product: CSARDGKGADSPLHF.

This clonotype was recorded at least ten times. J is TRBJ2-1 and V is TRBV7-2, with 9 bases aligning to TRBD2. Germline trimming cut 1 base from V and 6 bases from J; bases unmatched to any gene: 1. Germline values: CDR1 SGHTA, CDR2 FQGNSA. This CDR3 spans 14 amino acids. CDR3 sequence: CASSLGGRANEQFF. The CDR3 DNA follows: TGTGCCAGCAGCTTAGGCGGGAGGGCCAATGAGCAGTTCTTC.

This clonotype was detected many times. The rearrangement links TRBV19 to TRBJ2-7; unclear D gene. This CDR3 region has 13 residues. The germline gives CDR1 LNHDA, CDR2 SQIVND (reference sequence). Trimming stripped 5 bases from V and 2 bases from J, with 10 bases between. The CDR3 region is CASSSGLPYEQYF. In DNA form, the CDR3 reads TGTGCCAGTAGTTCCGGTCTCCCCTACGAGCAGTACTTC.

This clonotype has a handful of counts. The gene calls are TRBV28 and TRBJ2-1; TRBD2 might be the D (7 bases). With 6 bases removed from V and 8 bases from J, the gap between germline ends came to 23 bases. Germline CDR1 MDHEN, CDR2 SYDVKM. CDR3 length: 16 amino acids. The CDR3 here is CASSPRGGALGYEQFF. CDR3 bases: TGTGCCAGCAGCCCGCGAGGGGGGGCTCTTGGTTATGAGCAGTTCTTC.